The next 10 T cell receptor beta chains were all read from a single sample in a study of cytomegalovirus exposure and HLA in healthy donors. 60 Vbeta and 13 Jbeta primers were used in PCR. Generated by immunoSEQ multiplex PCR, the TCRdb table keeps only in-frame clones and is missing some. The data contain some 150,000 clones, roughly four fifths of them singletons. Input material: PBMCs. Receptor source: a female donor in good health and CMV-seropositive.

The chain combines TRBV30 with TRBJ2-5; maybe TRBD2 (6 bases). Trimming removed 2 bases from V and 3 bases from J, with 7 bases in between. Germline CDR1 GTSNPN, CDR2 SVGIG (reference sequence). This CDR3 is 12 amino acids long. CDR3 bases: TGTGCCTGGAGTCCGGGGGAAGAGACCCAGTACTTC. Translated: CAWSPGEETQYF.

J is TRBJ2-7 and V is TRBV19; possible D gene TRBD1, 7 bases. The CDR3 sequence is 15 residues long. V lost 3 bases and J 0 bases, leaving 12 bases between the germline ends. Germline CDR1 and CDR2: LNHDA and SQIVND (reference sequence). As DNA, the CDR3 is TGTGCCAGTAGTATGCAGGGGGGAATCTCCTACGAGCAGTACTTC. Amino acids: CASSMQGGISYEQYF.

The chain employs TRBV5-1 and TRBJ2-5; 7 bases align to TRBD2. The CDR3 consists of 15 residues. CDR1 SGHRS and CDR2 YFSETQ come from the germline V gene. V lost 3 bases, J lost 3 bases, and 8 bases stayed unmatched. Here the CDR3 reads CASSSITSVKETQYF. CDR3 bases: TGCGCCAGCAGCTCCATAACTAGCGTGAAAGAGACCCAGTACTTC. Looking up the rest from reference TRBV5-1 and TRBJ2-5 gives the full variable domain: KAGVTQTPRYLIKTRGQQVTLSCSPISGHRSVSWYQQTPGQGLQFLFEYFSETQRNKGNFPGRFSGRQFSNSRSEMNVSTLELGDSALYLCASSSITSVKETQYFGPGTRLLVL.

The V call is TRBV5-1, the J call TRBJ2-2; 8 bases map to TRBD2. The CDR3 runs to 14 residues. Germline trimming cut 6 bases from V and 7 bases from J; bases unmatched to any gene: 8. The germline CDR1 and CDR2 sequences are SGHRS and YFSETQ. The CDR3 loop reads CASKPGGSHGELFF. The CDR3 region has the DNA TGCGCCAGCAAGCCGGGAGGGTCGCACGGGGAGCTGTTTTTT.

This clone occurred a few times. The chain links TRBV7-9 to TRBJ2-7; D call uncertain. V was cut by 4 bases and J by 0 bases, with 10 bases left in between. Germline lookup yields CDR1 SEHNR and CDR2 FQNEAQ (reference sequence). This CDR3 comprises 14 residues. The CDR3 is CASSSPRSSYEQYF. Written as DNA, the CDR3 is TGTGCCAGCAGCTCCCCCCGTAGCTCCTACGAGCAGTACTTC. The full variable domain, rest sourced from reference TRBV7-9 and TRBJ2-7, is DTGVSQNPRHKITKRGQNVTFRCDPISEHNRLYWYRQTLGQGPEFLTYFQNEAQLEKSRLLSDRFSAERPKGSFSTLEIQRTEQGDSAMYLCASSSPRSSYEQYFGPGTRLTVT.

In the case of this clone: One end of the junction fails to match germline, which may point to a read error. This chain uses TRBV7-9 with TRBJ2-7, with 7 bases identical to TRBD2. The CDR3 sequence is 18 residues long. Germline-derived CDR1 and CDR2 are SEHNR and FQNEAQ (reference sequence). CDR3: CSSSLAPGRERGTYEQYF. In DNA, the CDR3 is TGTTCCAGCAGCTTAGCGCCGGGGAGGGAGCGGGGAACCTACGAGCAGTACTTC. The whole variable domain, filled in from reference TRBV7-9 and TRBJ2-7, reads DTGVSQNPRHKITKRGQNVTFRCDPISEHNRLYWYRQTLGQGPEFLTYFQNEAQLEKSRLLSDRFSAERPKGSFSTLEIQRTEQGDSAMYLCSSSLAPGRERGTYEQYFGPGTRLTVT.

The chain combines TRBV5-6 with TRBJ1-6; perhaps TRBD1 as D (6 bases). Trimming stripped 5 bases from V and 2 bases from J, with 14 bases between. Germline V lookup: CDR1 SGHDT, CDR2 YYEEEE. This CDR3 comprises 16 residues. The CDR3 region is CASSVRGAAYNSPLHF. CDR3 sequence (DNA): TGTGCCAGCAGTGTGCGGGGGGCTGCCTATAATTCACCCCTCCACTTT.

The chain has TRBV18 and TRBJ2-1; D gene unclear. The CDR3 covers 13 residues. Germline V gene data show CDR1 as KGHSH and CDR2 as LQKENI. The V gene lost 1 base and the J gene lost 6 bases, with 7 bases spanning the gap. The CDR3 is CASSPLAVNEQFF. The DNA for the CDR3 is TGTGCCAGCTCACCACTCGCAGTCAATGAGCAGTTCTTC.

The V call is TRBV7-6, the J call TRBJ1-5; D is unclear. CDR3 length: 15 residues. With 6 bases removed from V and 6 bases from J, the gap between germline ends came to 18 bases. Germline CDR1 reads SGHVS; CDR2 reads FNYEAQ. Here the CDR3 DNA reads TGTGCCAGCAGTCTAAGCGACGGAGCGGGTCAGCCCCAGCATTTT. Amino acids: CASSLSDGAGQPQHF.

The chain links TRBV19 to TRBJ2-7; D gene uncertain. The CDR3 loop spans 14 amino acids. V was shortened by 4 bases and J by 3 bases, with 13 bases between the two germline ends. CDR1 and CDR2 (germline): LNHDA, SQIVND (reference sequence). This chain's CDR3 is CASSRPGFYYEQYF. The CDR3 DNA is TGTGCCAGTAGTAGGCCCGGGTTTTACTACGAGCAGTACTTC.